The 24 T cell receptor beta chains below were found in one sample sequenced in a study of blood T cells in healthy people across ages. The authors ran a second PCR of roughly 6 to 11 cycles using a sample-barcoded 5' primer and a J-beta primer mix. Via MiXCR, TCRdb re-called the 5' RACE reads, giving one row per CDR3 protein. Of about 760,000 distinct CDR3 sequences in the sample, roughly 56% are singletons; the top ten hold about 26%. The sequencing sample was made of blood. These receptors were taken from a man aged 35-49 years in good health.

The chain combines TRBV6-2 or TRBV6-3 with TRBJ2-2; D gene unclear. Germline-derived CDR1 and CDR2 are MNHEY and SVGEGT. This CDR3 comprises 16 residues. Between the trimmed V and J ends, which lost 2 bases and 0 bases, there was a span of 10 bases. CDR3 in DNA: TGTGCCAGCAGTTACGGCCAGTTCGCGAACACCGGGGAGCTGTTTTTT. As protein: CASSYGQFANTGELFF.

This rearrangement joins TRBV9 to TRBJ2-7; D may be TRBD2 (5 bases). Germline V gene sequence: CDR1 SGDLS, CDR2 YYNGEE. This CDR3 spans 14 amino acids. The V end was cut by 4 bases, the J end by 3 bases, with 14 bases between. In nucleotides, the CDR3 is TGTGCCAGCAGCTTTGCGGCAAGCGGCTACGAGCAGTACTTC. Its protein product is CASSFAASGYEQYF. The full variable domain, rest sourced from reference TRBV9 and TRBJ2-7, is DSGVTQTPKHLITATGQRVTLRCSPRSGDLSVYWYQQSLDQGLQFLIQYYNGEERAKGNILERFSAQQFPDLHSELNLSSLELGDSALYFCASSFAASGYEQYFGPGTRLTVT.

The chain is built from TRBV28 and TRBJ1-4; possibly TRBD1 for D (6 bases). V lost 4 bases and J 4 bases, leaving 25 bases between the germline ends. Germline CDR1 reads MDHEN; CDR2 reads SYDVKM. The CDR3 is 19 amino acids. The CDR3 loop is CASSSTAGVKGEDNEKLFF. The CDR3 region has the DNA TGTGCCAGCAGTTCAACGGCAGGGGTAAAGGGGGAAGATAATGAAAAACTGTTTTTT.

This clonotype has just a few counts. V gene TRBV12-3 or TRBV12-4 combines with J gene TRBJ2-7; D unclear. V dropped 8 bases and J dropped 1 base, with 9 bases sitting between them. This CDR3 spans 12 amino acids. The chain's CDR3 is CASAGTSYEQYF. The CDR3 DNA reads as TGTGCCAGCGCCGGCACTTCCTACGAGCAGTACTTC.

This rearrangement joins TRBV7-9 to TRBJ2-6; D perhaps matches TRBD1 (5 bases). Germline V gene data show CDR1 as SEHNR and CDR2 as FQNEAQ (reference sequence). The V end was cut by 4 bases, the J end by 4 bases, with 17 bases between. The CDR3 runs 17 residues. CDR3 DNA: TGTGCCAGCAGCTACTGCAGGGTGGGTCTCGGGGCCAACGTCCTGACTTTC. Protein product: CASSYCRVGLGANVLTF.

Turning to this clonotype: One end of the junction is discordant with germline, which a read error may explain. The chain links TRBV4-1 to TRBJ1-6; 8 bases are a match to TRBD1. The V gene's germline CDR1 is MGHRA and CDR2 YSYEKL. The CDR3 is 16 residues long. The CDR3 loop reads CAGSQEGTGINSPLHF. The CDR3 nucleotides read TGCGCCGGCAGCCAAGAAGGGACAGGCATTAATTCACCCCTCCACTTT.

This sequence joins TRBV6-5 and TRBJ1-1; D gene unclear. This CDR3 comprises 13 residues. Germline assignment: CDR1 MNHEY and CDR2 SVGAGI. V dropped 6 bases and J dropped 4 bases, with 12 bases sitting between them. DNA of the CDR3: TGTGCCAGCAGCCACACGACGGGCACTGAAGCTTTCTTT. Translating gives CASSHTTGTEAFF.

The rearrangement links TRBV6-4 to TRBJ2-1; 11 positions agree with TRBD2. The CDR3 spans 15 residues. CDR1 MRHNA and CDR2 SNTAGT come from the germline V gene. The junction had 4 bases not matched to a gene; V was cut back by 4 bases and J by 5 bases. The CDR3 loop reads CASSVLAGGHNEQFF. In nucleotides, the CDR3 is TGTGCCAGCAGTGTGTTAGCGGGGGGGCACAATGAGCAGTTCTTC.

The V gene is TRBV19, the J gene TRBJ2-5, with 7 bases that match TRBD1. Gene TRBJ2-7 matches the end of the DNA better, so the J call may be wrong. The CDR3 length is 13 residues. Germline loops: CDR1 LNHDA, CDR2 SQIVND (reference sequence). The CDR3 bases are TGTGCCAGTAGCCAGACAGGGTCGGGCGAGCAGTACTTC. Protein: CASSQTGSGEQYF.

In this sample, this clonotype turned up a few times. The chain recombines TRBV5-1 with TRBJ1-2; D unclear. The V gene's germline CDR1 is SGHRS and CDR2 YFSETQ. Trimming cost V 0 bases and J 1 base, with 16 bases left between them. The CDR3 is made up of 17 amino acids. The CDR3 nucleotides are TGCGCCAGCAGCTTGGCCGCTTCATCAGCAATTAACTATGGCTACACCTTC. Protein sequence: CASSLAASSAINYGYTF.

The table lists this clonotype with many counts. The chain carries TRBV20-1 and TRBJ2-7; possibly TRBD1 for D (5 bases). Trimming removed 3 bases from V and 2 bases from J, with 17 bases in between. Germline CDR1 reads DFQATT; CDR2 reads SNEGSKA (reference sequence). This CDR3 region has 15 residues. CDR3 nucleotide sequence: TGCAGTGCTAGGGACAAATCTCAGAGTACCTACGAGCAGTACTTC. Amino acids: CSARDKSQSTYEQYF.

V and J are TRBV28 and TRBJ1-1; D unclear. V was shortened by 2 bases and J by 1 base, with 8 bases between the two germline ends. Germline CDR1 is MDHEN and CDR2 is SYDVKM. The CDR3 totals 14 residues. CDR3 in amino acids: CASSLRVRNTEAFF. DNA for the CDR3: TGTGCCAGCAGTTTAAGGGTACGGAACACTGAAGCTTTCTTT.

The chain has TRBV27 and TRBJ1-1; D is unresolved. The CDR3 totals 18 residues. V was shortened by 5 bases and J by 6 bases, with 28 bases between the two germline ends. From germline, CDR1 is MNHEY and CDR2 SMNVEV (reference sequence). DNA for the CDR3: TGTGCCAGCAGTCCCGGCGCGGGTCCAGCGAGACGAGGTGCTGAAGCTTTCTTT. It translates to CASSPGAGPARRGAEAFF.

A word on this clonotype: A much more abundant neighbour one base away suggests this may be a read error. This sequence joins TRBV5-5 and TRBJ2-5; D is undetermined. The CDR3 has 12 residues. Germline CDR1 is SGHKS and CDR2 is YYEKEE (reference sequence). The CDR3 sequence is CASSLDEEIQYF. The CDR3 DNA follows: TGTGCCAGCAGCTTGGATGAAGAGATCCAGTACTTC.

The CDR3 reads CAISPSSIDEAFF. In nucleotides, the CDR3 is TGTGCCATCAGTCCTTCGTCCATCGATGAAGCTTTCTTT. The gene calls are TRBV10-3 and TRBJ1-1; D is unclear. The CDR3 is made up of 13 amino acids. The germline CDR1 and CDR2 sequences are ENHRY and SYGVKD. Trimming left V 5 bases short and J 7 bases short, with 14 bases between.

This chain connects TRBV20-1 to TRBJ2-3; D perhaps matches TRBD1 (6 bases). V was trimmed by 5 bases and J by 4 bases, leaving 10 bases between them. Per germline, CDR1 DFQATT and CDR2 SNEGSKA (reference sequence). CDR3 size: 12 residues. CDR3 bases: TGCAGTGCTGCCCCAGGGGCAGATACGCAGTATTTT. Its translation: CSAAPGADTQYF.

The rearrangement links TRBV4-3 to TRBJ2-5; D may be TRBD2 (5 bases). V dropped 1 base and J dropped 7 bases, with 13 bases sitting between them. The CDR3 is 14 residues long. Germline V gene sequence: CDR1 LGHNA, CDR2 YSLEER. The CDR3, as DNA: TGCGCCAGCAGCCAAGCGAGGGTGACCGTGACCCAGTACTTC. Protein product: CASSQARVTVTQYF.

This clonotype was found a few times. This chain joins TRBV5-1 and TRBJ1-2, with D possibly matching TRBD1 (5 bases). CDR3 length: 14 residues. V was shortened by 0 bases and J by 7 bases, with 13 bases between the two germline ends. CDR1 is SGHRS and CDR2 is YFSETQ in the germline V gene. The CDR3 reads CASSLGREKIGYTF. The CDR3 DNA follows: TGCGCCAGCAGCTTGGGCAGGGAAAAAATTGGCTACACCTTC. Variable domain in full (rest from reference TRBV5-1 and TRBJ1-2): KAGVTQTPRYLIKTRGQQVTLSCSPISGHRSVSWYQQTPGQGLQFLFEYFSETQRNKGNFPGRFSGRQFSNSRSEMNVSTLELGDSALYLCASSLGREKIGYTFGSGTRLTVV.

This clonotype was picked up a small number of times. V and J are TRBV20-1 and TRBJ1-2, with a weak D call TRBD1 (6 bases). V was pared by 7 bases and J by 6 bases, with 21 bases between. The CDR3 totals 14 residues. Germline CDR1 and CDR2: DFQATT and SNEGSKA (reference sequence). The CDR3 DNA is TGCAGTGTCCCGCCCACAGGGCAGGCGGATGGCTACACCTTC. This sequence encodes CSVPPTGQADGYTF.

The chain's CDR3 is CASSRQGVHNEQFF. CDR3 DNA: TGTGCCAGCAGTCGACAGGGGGTCCACAATGAGCAGTTCTTC. This chain uses TRBV12-3 or TRBV12-4 with TRBJ2-1; 9 bases agree with TRBD1. This CDR3 has 14 residues. With 5 bases clipped from V and 5 bases from J, the junction kept 4 bases outside the gene matches.

The CDR3 DNA reads as TGTGCCAGCAGCTTAGCGGGTCCATATGAAAAACTGTTTTTT. It translates to CASSLAGPYEKLFF. This chain joins TRBV7-2 and TRBJ1-4, with D unresolved. CDR1 SGHTA and CDR2 FQGNSA come from the germline V gene. This CDR3 has 14 residues. V gave up 0 bases and J gave up 6 bases, with 8 bases separating them.

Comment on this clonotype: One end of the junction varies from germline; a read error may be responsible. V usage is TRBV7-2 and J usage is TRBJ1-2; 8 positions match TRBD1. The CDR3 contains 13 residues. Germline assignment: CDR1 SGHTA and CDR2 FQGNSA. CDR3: CAGSPGGEYGYTF. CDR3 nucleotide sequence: TGTGCCGGCAGCCCAGGGGGCGAATATGGCTACACCTTC.

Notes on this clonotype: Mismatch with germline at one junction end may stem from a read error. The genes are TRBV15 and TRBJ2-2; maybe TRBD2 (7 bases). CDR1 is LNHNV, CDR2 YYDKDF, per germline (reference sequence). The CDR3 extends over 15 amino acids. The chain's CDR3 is CATGGAHGNTGEPFF. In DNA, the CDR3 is TGTGCCACCGGGGGGGCACACGGAAACACCGGGGAGCCGTTTTTT.

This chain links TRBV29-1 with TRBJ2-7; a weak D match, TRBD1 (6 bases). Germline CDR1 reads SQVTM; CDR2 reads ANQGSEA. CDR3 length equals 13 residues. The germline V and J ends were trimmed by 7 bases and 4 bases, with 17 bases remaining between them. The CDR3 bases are TGCAGCGGTACGGACAGTCAGGGATACGAGCAGTACTTC. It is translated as CSGTDSQGYEQYF.